This T cell receptor beta chain was obtained from a study of cytomegalovirus exposure and HLA in healthy donors. In germline, CDR1 is LGHNA, CDR2 YNFKEQ. Trimming removed 1 base from V and 4 bases from J, with 13 bases in between. The CDR3 is 15 amino acids. Primers: 60 Vbeta forward and 13 Jbeta reverse. Profiled with immunoSEQ multiplex PCR; TCRdb holds only in-frame clones, not every one. This table holds approximately 110,000 clones, over 60% found once. Sequenced input: PBMCs. This TCR derives from a human donor in good health. V and J are TRBV4-2 and TRBJ1-1; no definite D call. CDR3 nucleotide sequence: TGTGCCAGCAGCCAAGGAGAATTGCCCCGCACTGAAGCTTTCTTT. Translation: CASSQGELPRTEAFF.